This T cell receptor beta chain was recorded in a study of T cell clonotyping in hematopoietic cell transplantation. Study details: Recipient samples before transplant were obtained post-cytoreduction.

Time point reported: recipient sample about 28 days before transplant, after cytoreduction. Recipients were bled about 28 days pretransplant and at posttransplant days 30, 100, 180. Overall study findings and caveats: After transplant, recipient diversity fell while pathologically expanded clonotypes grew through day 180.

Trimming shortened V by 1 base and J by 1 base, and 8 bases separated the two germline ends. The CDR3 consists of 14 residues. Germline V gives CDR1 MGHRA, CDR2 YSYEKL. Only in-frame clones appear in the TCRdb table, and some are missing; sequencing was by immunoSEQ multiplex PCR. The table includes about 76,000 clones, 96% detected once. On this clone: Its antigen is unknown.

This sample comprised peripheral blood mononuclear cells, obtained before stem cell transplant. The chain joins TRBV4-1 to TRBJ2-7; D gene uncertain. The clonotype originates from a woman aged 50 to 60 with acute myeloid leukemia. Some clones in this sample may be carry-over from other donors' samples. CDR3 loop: CASSQGLGSYEQYF. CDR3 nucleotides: TGCGCCAGCAGCCAAGGTCTTGGGTCCTACGAGCAGTACTTC.